What follows is one TCR beta chain and its context. A Seattle source enrolled patients during active infection and followed them longitudinally. The CDR3 is made up of 15 amino acids. The germline V gene encodes CDR1 SGHRS and CDR2 YFSETQ. V lost 4 bases and J lost 3, with 14 bases in between. Original methodology: Amplifying reference gene primers gave estimates of nucleated cell counts. Assay: immunoSEQ multiplex PCR; the TCRdb copy retains only in-frame clones and omits some. From that table come the V and J calls and clone size; the DNA was used to work out D and trimming. The data contain around 310,000 clones, 90% of them singletons. These data originate in a study of blood T cell repertoires in COVID-19. Study-level background: Samples taken during acute and convalescent COVID-19 were collected in the United States, Italy and Spain. T cells, B-cell-depleted T cells, or PBMCs supplied cDNA or gDNA.

The sequencing input was peripheral blood. The J gene is TRBJ2-1, the V gene TRBV5-1; D is perhaps TRBD1 (5 bases). The origin of this receptor is a woman aged 40 to 49 with COVID-19, enrolled during active disease. CDR3 amino acids: CASSPKGQLYNEQFF. CDR3 nucleotides: TGCGCCAGCAGCCCAAAGGGGCAGCTCTACAATGAGCAGTTCTTC.